This T cell receptor (beta chain) is from a study of blood T cell repertoires in COVID-19. Study-wide background: Collection of acute and convalescent COVID-19 samples took place in the United States, Italy and Spain. PBMCs, B-cell-depleted T cells, or T cells provided the cDNA or gDNA that made up the material.

CDR3 length equals 12 residues. Germline V gene data show CDR1 as MNHEY and CDR2 as SVGAGI. Between the trimmed V and J ends, which lost 6 bases and 7 bases, there was a span of 7 bases. Authors' analysis steps: Amplification of reference gene primers was used by the study to estimate nucleated cell counts. Clones were sequenced by immunoSEQ multiplex PCR, and TCRdb holds only the in-frame ones, with some missing. Clone size and V and J calls were adopted from that table, with D and trimming inferred from the DNA. The sample lists 50,000 to 65,000 clones, 81% seen once, with 5% to 6.5% in the top ten.

The chain links TRBV6-5 to TRBJ1-6; D is unresolved. What was sequenced was peripheral blood. The sequence came from a woman aged 60-70 years with acute or convalescent COVID-19. CDR3 DNA: TGTGCCAGCAGGCGCCCAAATTCACCCCTCCACTTT. Translating it yields CASRRPNSPLHF.